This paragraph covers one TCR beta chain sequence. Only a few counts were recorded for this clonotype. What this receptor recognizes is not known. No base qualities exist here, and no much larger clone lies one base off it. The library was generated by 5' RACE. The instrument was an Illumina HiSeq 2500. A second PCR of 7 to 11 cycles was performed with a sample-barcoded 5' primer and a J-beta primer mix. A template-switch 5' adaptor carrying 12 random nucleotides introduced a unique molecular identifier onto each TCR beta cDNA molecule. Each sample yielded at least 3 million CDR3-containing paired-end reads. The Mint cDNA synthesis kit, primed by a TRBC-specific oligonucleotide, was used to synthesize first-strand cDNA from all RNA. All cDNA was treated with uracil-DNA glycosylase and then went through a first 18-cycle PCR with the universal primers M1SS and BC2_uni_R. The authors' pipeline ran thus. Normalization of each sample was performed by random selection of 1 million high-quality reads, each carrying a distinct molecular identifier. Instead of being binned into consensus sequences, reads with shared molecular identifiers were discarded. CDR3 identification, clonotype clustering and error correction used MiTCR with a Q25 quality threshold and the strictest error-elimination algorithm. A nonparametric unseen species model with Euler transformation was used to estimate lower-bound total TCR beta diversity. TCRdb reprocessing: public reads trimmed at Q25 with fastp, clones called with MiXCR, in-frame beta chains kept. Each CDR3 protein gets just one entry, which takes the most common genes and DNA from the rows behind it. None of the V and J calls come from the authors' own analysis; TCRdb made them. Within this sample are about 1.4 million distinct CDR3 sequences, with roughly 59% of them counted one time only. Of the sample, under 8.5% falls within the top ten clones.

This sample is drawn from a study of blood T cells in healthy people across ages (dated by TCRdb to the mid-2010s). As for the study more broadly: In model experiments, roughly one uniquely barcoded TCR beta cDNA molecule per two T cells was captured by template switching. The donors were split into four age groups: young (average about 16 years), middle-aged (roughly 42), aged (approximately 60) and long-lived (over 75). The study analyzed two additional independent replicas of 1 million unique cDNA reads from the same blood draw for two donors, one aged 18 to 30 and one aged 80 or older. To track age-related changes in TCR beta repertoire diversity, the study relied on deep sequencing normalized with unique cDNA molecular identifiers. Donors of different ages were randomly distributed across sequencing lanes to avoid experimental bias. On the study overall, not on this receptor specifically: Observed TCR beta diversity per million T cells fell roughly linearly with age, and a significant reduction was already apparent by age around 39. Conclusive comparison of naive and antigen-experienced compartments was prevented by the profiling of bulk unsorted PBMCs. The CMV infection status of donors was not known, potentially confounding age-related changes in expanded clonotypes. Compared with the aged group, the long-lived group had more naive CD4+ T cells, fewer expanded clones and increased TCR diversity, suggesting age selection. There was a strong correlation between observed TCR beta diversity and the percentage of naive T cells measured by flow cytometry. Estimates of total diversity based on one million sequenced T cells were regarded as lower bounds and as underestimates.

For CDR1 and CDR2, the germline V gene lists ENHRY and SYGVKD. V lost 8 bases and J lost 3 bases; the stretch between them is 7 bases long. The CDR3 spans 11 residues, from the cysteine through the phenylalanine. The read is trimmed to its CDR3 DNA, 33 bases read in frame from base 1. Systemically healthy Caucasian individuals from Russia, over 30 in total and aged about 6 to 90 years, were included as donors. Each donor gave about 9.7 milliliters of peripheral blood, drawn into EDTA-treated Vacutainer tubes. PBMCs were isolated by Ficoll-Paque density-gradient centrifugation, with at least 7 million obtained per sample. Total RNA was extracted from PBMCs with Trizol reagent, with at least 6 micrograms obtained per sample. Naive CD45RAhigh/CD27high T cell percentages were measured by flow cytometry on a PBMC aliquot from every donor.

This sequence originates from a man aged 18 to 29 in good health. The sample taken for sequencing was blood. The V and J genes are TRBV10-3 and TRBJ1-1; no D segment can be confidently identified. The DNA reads TGTGCCATCCAAAGAGACACTGAAGCTTTCTTT. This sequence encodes CAIQRDTEAFF.